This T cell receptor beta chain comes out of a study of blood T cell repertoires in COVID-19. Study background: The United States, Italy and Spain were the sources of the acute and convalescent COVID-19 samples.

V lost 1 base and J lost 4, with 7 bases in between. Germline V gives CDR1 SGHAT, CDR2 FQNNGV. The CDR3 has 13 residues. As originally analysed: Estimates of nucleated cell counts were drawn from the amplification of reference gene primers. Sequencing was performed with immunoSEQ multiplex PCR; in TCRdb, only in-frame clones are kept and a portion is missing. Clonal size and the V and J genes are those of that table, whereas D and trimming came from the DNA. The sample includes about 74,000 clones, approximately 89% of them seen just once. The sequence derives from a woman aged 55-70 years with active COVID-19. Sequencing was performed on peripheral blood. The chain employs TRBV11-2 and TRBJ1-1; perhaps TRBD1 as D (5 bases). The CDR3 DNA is TGTGCCAGCAGCTTAGCCCAGGGCACTGAAGCTTTCTTT. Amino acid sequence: CASSLAQGTEAFF.